The 30 T cell receptor beta chains listed next were all sequenced from one sample in a study of cytomegalovirus exposure and HLA in healthy donors. 13 Jbeta primers and 60 Vbeta primers were used for the PCR. Some clones are missing from TCRdb's copy, which holds only in-frame ones; the method was immunoSEQ multiplex PCR. Among about 140,000 clones listed, about 84% were seen once. The sequenced material came from PBMCs. All receptors come from a man aged 45-65 years in good health and CMV-seronegative.

The rearrangement links TRBV19 to TRBJ1-1, with D perhaps matching TRBD1 (6 bases). This CDR3 has 13 amino acids. Germline-derived CDR1 and CDR2 are LNHDA and SQIVND (reference sequence). Trimming pared 3 bases from V and 7 bases from J, leaving 12 bases between. The CDR3 region has the DNA TGTGCCAGTAGTATTAATCCACAGGGTGAAGCTTTCTTT. It encodes CASSINPQGEAFF.

The CDR3 region has the DNA TGTGCCAGCAGCCCGTTGACGGGACAGGCTACTTCACCCCTCCACTTT. Residues: CASSPLTGQATSPLHF. The V call is TRBV14, the J call TRBJ1-6; the match to TRBD1 covers 8 bases. Per the germline V gene, CDR1 is SGHDN and CDR2 is FVKESK. There are 16 residues in the CDR3. Trimming cost V 4 bases and J 9 bases; bases outside gene matches: 11. The full variable domain, in which reference TRBV14 and TRBJ1-6 provide the parts outside the CDR3, is EAGVTQFPSHSVIEKGQTVTLRCDPISGHDNLYWYRRVMGKEIKFLLHFVKESKQDESGMPNNRFLAERTGGTYSTLKVQPAELEDSGVYFCASSPLTGQATSPLHFGNGTRLTVT.

This chain joins TRBV27 and TRBJ2-7, with unresolved D. The germline V gene has CDR1 MNHEY and CDR2 SMNVEV (reference sequence). The CDR3 runs to 15 residues. Trimming stripped 4 bases from V and 2 bases from J, with 15 bases between. CDR3 residues: CASSSVSRRTYEQYF. The CDR3 DNA follows: TGTGCCAGCAGTTCCGTATCCCGGAGAACCTACGAGCAGTACTTC.

The chain carries TRBV9 and TRBJ2-1; 9 bases align to TRBD1. V was pared by 0 bases and J by 4 bases, with 8 bases of the junction left unmatched. This CDR3 region has 17 residues. Germline CDR1 is SGDLS and CDR2 is YYNGEE. The DNA for the CDR3 is TGTGCCAGCAGCGTAGATCTCGGGACAGGGTATTACAATGAGCAGTTCTTC. This codes for CASSVDLGTGYYNEQFF.

The rearrangement uses TRBV5-1 and TRBJ2-2; TRBD1 agrees at 7 bases. CDR1 is SGHRS and CDR2 is YFSETQ in the germline V gene. The ends lost 4 bases at V and 5 bases at J; junction bases unmatched: 8. The CDR3 has 15 amino acids. This CDR3 is CASSLPGQLTGELFF. CDR3 nucleotides: TGCGCCAGCAGCCTTCCGGGACAGCTTACCGGGGAGCTGTTTTTT.

This chain connects TRBV28 to TRBJ1-5; D is perhaps TRBD1 (5 bases). CDR1 and CDR2 from the germline V gene are MDHEN and SYDVKM. The CDR3 has 14 amino acids. The V and J ends lost 1 base and 9 bases respectively, with 13 bases between them. CDR3 protein: CASSLLGLAGPQHF. The DNA for the CDR3 is TGTGCCAGCAGTTTATTGGGGCTCGCAGGGCCCCAGCATTTT.

The rearrangement links TRBV5-1 to TRBJ1-2; TRBD1 matches 7 bases. V was pared by 5 bases and J by 4 bases, with 8 bases of the junction left unmatched. Germline V gene sequence: CDR1 SGHRS, CDR2 YFSETQ. The CDR3 spans 14 residues. CDR3 region: CASRTATGTYGYTF. Here the CDR3 DNA reads TGCGCCAGCAGGACCGCGACAGGGACCTATGGCTACACCTTC.

This clone has just one count. No conserved phenylalanine or tryptophan ends this CDR3, so it is likely a read error. The gene calls are TRBV7-2 and TRBJ1-5, with TRBD1 matching over 9 bases. V shed 4 bases, J shed 4 bases, and the junction held 5 bases outside the gene matches. The V gene's germline CDR1 is SGHTA and CDR2 FQGNSA. CDR3 length equals 15 residues. This CDR3 reads CASSSWTGDNQPQHL. CDR3 sequence (DNA): TGTGCCAGCAGCTCTTGGACAGGGGATAATCAGCCCCAGCATTTG.

V is TRBV11-3 and J is TRBJ2-2, with 8 bases that match TRBD1. This CDR3 region has 16 residues. In germline, CDR1 is SGHNT, CDR2 YENEEA. Germline trimming cut 0 bases from V and 6 bases from J; bases unmatched to any gene: 6. In DNA, the CDR3 is TGTGCCAGCAGCTTAGACGGACAGGGATTATCCGGGGAGCTGTTTTTT. Its translation is CASSLDGQGLSGELFF. The full variable domain, rest sourced from reference TRBV11-3 and TRBJ2-2, is EAGVVQSPRYKIIEKKQPVAFWCNPISGHNTLYWYLQNLGQGPELLIRYENEEAVDDSQLPKDRFSAERLKGVDSTLKIQPAELGDSAVYLCASSLDGQGLSGELFFGEGSRLTVL.

This clone was seen a handful of times. V is TRBV4-2 and J is TRBJ1-5, with D tentatively TRBD1 (5 bases). The V end lost 0 bases, the J end lost 6 bases, and 12 bases lay between the germline ends. CDR3 length equals 15 residues. Germline-derived CDR1 and CDR2 are LGHNA and YNFKEQ. CDR3 region: CASSQEGQGGQPQHF. CDR3 nucleotide sequence: TGTGCCAGCAGCCAAGAAGGGCAGGGTGGTCAGCCCCAGCATTTT.

There are a few counts of this clone. The chain has TRBV18 and TRBJ1-1; 7 bases match TRBD1. In germline, CDR1 is KGHSH, CDR2 LQKENI. The CDR3 loop spans 19 amino acids. Trimming at V came to 5 bases and at J to 4 bases, leaving 22 bases not matched to a gene. The CDR3 loop reads CASSSAPLISRGSSTEAFF. The DNA of the CDR3 is TGTGCCAGCTCATCCGCCCCATTAATCTCCAGGGGGTCGAGCACTGAAGCTTTCTTT.

This clone was recorded once. The V gene is TRBV15, the J gene TRBJ2-7; the match to TRBD1 covers 9 bases. CDR3 size: 17 residues. With 2 bases clipped from V and 5 bases from J, the junction kept 13 bases outside the gene matches. Germline CDR1 LNHNV, CDR2 YYDKDF (reference sequence). In DNA, the CDR3 is TGTGCCACCAGCAGAACTCGGACAGGGGTTCAGGTACACGAGCAGTACTTC. Protein: CATSRTRTGVQVHEQYF.

V is TRBV5-1 and J is TRBJ2-1; 10 nucleotides match TRBD2. V trimming: 0 bases; J trimming: 1 base; junction bases outside the gene matches: 7. In germline, CDR1 is SGHRS, CDR2 YFSETQ. The CDR3 totals 18 residues. DNA for the CDR3: TGCGCCAGCAGCTTGGCCGGAGCGGGAGGGCAATCCTACAATGAGCAGTTCTTC. Encoded protein: CASSLAGAGGQSYNEQFF.

This clone was observed once. The chain recombines TRBV6-1 with TRBJ1-2, with a possible D match to TRBD1 (5 bases). Trimming took 7 bases from V and 7 from J, leaving 13 bases between them. Germline-derived CDR1 and CDR2 are MNHNS and SASEGT. CDR3 length: 12 residues. CDR3 residues: CASNPREGGYTF. The CDR3, as DNA: TGTGCCAGCAACCCCAGGGAAGGTGGCTACACCTTC.

V usage is TRBV5-1 and J usage is TRBJ2-7; TRBD2 agrees at 11 bases. The ends lost 4 bases at V and 4 bases at J; junction bases unmatched: 10. The V gene's germline CDR1 is SGHRS and CDR2 YFSETQ. The CDR3 is 16 residues long. The CDR3 coding sequence is TGCGCCAGCAGCCGGCGGACCGGGACTAGCGGATACGAGCAGTACTTC. It translates to CASSRRTGTSGYEQYF.

The V and J genes are TRBV4-2 and TRBJ1-5; D is uncertain. The CDR3 covers 15 residues. Germline V gene sequence: CDR1 LGHNA, CDR2 YNFKEQ. V lost 0 bases and J lost 6, with 12 bases in between. DNA of the CDR3: TGTGCCAGCAGCCAAGATATAGGCGGTGGTCAGCCCCAGCATTTT. Translated, it gives CASSQDIGGGQPQHF.

The chain carries TRBV27 and TRBJ2-7; the D is unclear. The CDR3 covers 14 residues. Trimming removed 1 base from V and 5 bases from J, with 12 bases in between. Germline V gene sequence: CDR1 MNHEY, CDR2 SMNVEV (reference sequence). The CDR3 loop is CASSLLGRLNEQYF. For the CDR3, the DNA is TGTGCCAGCAGTTTATTGGGCAGGTTGAACGAGCAGTACTTC.

The chain recombines TRBV7-9 with TRBJ2-1, with TRBD2 matching over 10 bases. Germline V lookup: CDR1 SEHNR, CDR2 FQNEAQ (reference sequence). The CDR3 has 15 amino acids. V shed 8 bases and J 4 bases; nucleotides not matched to a gene: 8. In DNA, the CDR3 is TGTGCCAGCGGATTAACTAGCGGGATTTACAATGAGCAGTTCTTC. This gives the protein CASGLTSGIYNEQFF.

The CDR3 nucleotides read TGTGCCAGCTTGCAGGCAGGGGGCTTCACTGAAGCTTTCTTT. It is translated as CASLQAGGFTEAFF. The rearrangement joins TRBV2 to TRBJ1-1, with 8 positions matching TRBD1. Germline CDR1 is SNHLY and CDR2 is FYNNEI. V lost 8 bases to trimming and J lost 4 bases; unmatched junction nucleotides: 9. This CDR3 has 14 residues.

V usage is TRBV6-5 and J usage is TRBJ2-5, with D perhaps matching TRBD2 (6 bases). The CDR3 sequence is 14 residues long. Germline V gene lookup returns CDR1 MNHEY and CDR2 SVGAGI. Between the trimmed V and J ends, which lost 0 bases and 1 base, there was a span of 6 bases. CDR3 in amino acids: CASSYSGLQETQYF. The CDR3 coding sequence is TGTGCCAGCAGTTACTCGGGACTCCAAGAGACCCAGTACTTC.

This sequence joins TRBV14 and TRBJ2-7; D is perhaps TRBD2 (6 bases). V dropped 4 bases and J dropped 4 bases, with 14 bases sitting between them. The CDR3 has 14 residues. CDR1 is SGHDN and CDR2 is FVKESK in the germline V gene. The CDR3 DNA reads as TGTGCCAGCAGCCTCTCCCGGAGGGGTTACGAGCAGTACTTC. The encoded protein is CASSLSRRGYEQYF.

The chain is built from TRBV19 and TRBJ1-2; no clear D. Between the trimmed V and J ends, which lost 0 bases and 0 bases, there was a span of 14 bases. The germline V gene encodes CDR1 LNHDA and CDR2 SQIVND (reference sequence). The CDR3 has 17 amino acids. In DNA form, the CDR3 reads TGTGCCAGTAGTATAGATCTGAGGGCCCCAGCTAACTATGGCTACACCTTC. It specifies CASSIDLRAPANYGYTF.

V gene TRBV18 combines with J gene TRBJ1-6; D is uncertain. The CDR3 is made up of 16 amino acids. Per germline, CDR1 KGHSH and CDR2 LQKENI. V was clipped by 2 bases and J by 0 bases, with 8 bases between them. The CDR3 protein is CASSPISSSYNSPLHF. As DNA, the CDR3 is TGTGCCAGCTCACCAATCTCGAGCTCCTATAATTCACCCCTCCACTTT.

This chain connects TRBV28 to TRBJ2-1; the match to TRBD1 covers 8 bases. The CDR3 extends over 17 amino acids. CDR1 is MDHEN and CDR2 is SYDVKM in the germline V gene. With 1 base clipped from V and 4 bases from J, the junction kept 9 bases outside the gene matches. The CDR3 DNA follows: TGTGCCAGCAGTTTATCCAAAATGAGGACAGGGTACAATGAGCAGTTCTTC. Its translation is CASSLSKMRTGYNEQFF.

The V call is TRBV5-4, the J call TRBJ1-2; 8 positions match TRBD1. V lost 0 bases, J lost 1 base, and 8 bases stayed unmatched. This CDR3 has 17 residues. CDR1 SGHNT and CDR2 YYREEE come from the germline V gene (reference sequence). This chain's CDR3 is CASSLATGGDINYGYTF. Here the CDR3 DNA reads TGTGCCAGCAGCTTGGCTACAGGGGGTGATATTAACTATGGCTACACCTTC.

This chain links TRBV18 with TRBJ2-7, with 7 bases identical to TRBD1. Trimming at V came to 3 bases and at J to 4 bases, leaving 3 bases not matched to a gene. Germline V gene sequence: CDR1 KGHSH, CDR2 LQKENI. CDR3 size: 13 residues. For the CDR3, the DNA is TGTGCCAGCTCACCGTCACAGGGGTACGAGCAGTACTTC. This codes for CASSPSQGYEQYF.

The rearrangement links TRBV27 to TRBJ2-1; D is perhaps TRBD1 (5 bases). CDR3 length: 16 amino acids. CDR1 is MNHEY and CDR2 is SMNVEV in the germline V gene (reference sequence). V was cut by 8 bases and J by 3 bases, with 20 bases left in between. CDR3 amino acids: CASASGQGLNYNEQFF. CDR3 in DNA: TGTGCCAGCGCCTCAGGTCAGGGTTTAAACTACAATGAGCAGTTCTTC.

V is TRBV30 and J is TRBJ2-1; 9 nucleotides align to TRBD1. CDR1 GTSNPN and CDR2 SVGIG come from the germline V gene (reference sequence). This CDR3 contains 15 residues. With V trimmed by 8 bases and J by 6 bases, 14 bases remained unmatched. The CDR3 sequence is CAQSRDRGFSNEQFF. CDR3 DNA sequence: TGTGCCCAGAGCAGAGACAGGGGGTTTAGCAATGAGCAGTTCTTC.

This chain connects TRBV19 to TRBJ2-5, with D possibly TRBD2 on 5 matching bases. This CDR3 region has 16 residues. Trimming cost V 4 bases and J 5 bases, with 20 bases left between them. Germline V gives CDR1 LNHDA, CDR2 SQIVND (reference sequence). The CDR3 region has the DNA TGTGCCAGTAGTAGGTCCCTAGAGGGATACGGGGAGACCCAGTACTTC. It yields the protein CASSRSLEGYGETQYF.

V is TRBV30 and J is TRBJ1-3, with D perhaps matching TRBD1 (6 bases). The V gene lost 3 bases and the J gene lost 3 bases, with 15 bases spanning the gap. Germline CDR1 GTSNPN, CDR2 SVGIG (reference sequence). The CDR3 is 15 amino acids. The CDR3 nucleotides are TGTGCCTGGAGCGGGGCACAGGGAAGTGGAAACACCATATATTTT. This gives the protein CAWSGAQGSGNTIYF.